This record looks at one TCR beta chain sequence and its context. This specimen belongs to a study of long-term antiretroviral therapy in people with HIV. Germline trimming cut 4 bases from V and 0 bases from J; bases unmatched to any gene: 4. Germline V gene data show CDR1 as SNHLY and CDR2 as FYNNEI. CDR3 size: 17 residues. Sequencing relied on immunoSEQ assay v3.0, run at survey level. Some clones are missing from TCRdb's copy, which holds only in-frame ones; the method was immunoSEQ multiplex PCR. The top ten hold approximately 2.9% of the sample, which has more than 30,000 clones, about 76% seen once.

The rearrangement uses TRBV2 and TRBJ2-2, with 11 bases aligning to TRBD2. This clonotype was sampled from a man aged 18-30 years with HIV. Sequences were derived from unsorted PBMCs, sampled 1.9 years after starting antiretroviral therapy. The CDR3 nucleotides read TGTGCCAGCAGTGTTAGCGGGGGGGACGCGAACACCGGGGAGCTGTTTTTT. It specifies CASSVSGGDANTGELFF.